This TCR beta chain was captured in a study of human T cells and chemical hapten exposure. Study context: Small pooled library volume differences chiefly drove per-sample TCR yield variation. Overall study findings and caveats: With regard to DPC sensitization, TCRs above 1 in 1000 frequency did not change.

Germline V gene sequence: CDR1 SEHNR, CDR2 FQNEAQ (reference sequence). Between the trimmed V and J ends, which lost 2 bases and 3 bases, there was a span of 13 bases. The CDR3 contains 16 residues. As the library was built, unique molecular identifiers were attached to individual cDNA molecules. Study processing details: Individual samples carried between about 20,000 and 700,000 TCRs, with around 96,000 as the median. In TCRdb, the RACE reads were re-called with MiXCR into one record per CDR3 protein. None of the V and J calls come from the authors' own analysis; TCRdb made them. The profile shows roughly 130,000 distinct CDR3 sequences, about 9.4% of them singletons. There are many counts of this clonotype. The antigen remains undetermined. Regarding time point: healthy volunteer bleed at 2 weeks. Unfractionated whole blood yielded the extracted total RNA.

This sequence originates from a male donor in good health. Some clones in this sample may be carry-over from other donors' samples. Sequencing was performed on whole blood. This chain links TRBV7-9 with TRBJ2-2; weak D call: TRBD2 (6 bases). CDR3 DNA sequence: TGTGCCAGCAGCTTATCGGAGGGAGCGCACACCGGGGAGCTGTTTTTT. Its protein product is CASSLSEGAHTGELFF. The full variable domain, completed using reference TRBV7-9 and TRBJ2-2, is DTGVSQNPRHKITKRGQNVTFRCDPISEHNRLYWYRQTLGQGPEFLTYFQNEAQLEKSRLLSDRFSAERPKGSFSTLEIQRTEQGDSAMYLCASSLSEGAHTGELFFGEGSRLTVL.